The 32 T cell receptor beta chains in this list originate from one sample, sequenced in a study of blood T cell repertoires in COVID-19. The table came from immunoSEQ multiplex PCR; TCRdb's copy has only in-frame clones and leaves some out. The sample includes around 300,000 clones, 88% seen only once; the top ten take roughly 2%. The source material was PBMCs or T cells enriched from blood (not recorded which). The receptors were sampled from an older woman in a cohort exposed to, infected with or recovered from COVID-19 (not recorded which).

The chain is built from TRBV19 and TRBJ2-5, with 9 bases matching TRBD1. Germline V gene sequence: CDR1 LNHDA, CDR2 SQIVND (reference sequence). Trimming at V came to 5 bases and at J to 2 bases, leaving 18 bases not matched to a gene. CDR3 length: 19 amino acids. The CDR3 spells CASSSQQGAGGPRQETQYF. CDR3 nucleotide sequence: TGTGCCAGTAGTTCACAACAGGGGGCCGGTGGTCCGAGGCAAGAGACCCAGTACTTC.

The rearrangement links TRBV12-3 or TRBV12-4 to TRBJ1-2; 11 bases fit TRBD1. The CDR3 is 12 amino acids. Trimming at V came to 3 bases and at J to 14 bases, leaving 5 bases not matched to a gene. The CDR3 sequence: CASSFGTGGSTF. The CDR3 DNA follows: TGTGCCAGCAGTTTTGGGACAGGGGGTAGTACCTTC.

V gene TRBV5-6 combines with J gene TRBJ1-1; 8 positions match TRBD1. CDR1 is SGHDT, CDR2 YYEEEE, per germline. This CDR3 region has 17 residues. Trimming at V came to 3 bases and at J to 1 base, leaving 11 bases not matched to a gene. The CDR3 here is CASSSLDRGDGNTEAFF. DNA for the CDR3: TGTGCCAGCAGCTCTCTAGACAGGGGAGATGGGAACACTGAAGCTTTCTTT.

The gene calls are TRBV5-1 and TRBJ2-5; no clear D. Germline V gene sequence: CDR1 SGHRS, CDR2 YFSETQ. Trimming removed 0 bases at V and 3 bases at J, with 3 bases between. The CDR3 runs 12 residues. The chain's CDR3 is CASSLAKETQYF. In DNA, the CDR3 is TGCGCCAGCAGCTTGGCCAAAGAGACCCAGTACTTC.

This clone showed up just once. The chain recombines TRBV28 with TRBJ1-6; possible D gene TRBD1, 5 bases. The germline gives CDR1 MDHEN, CDR2 SYDVKM. The CDR3 contains 14 residues. Trimming cost V 7 bases and J 7 bases, with 14 bases left between them. In DNA, the CDR3 is TGTGCCAGCATGGGGGGTTCCTTGAATTCACCCCTCCACTTT. It yields the protein CASMGGSLNSPLHF. Full variable domain (remainder filled in from reference TRBV28 and TRBJ1-6): DVKVTQSSRYLVKRTGEKVFLECVQDMDHENMFWYRQDPGLGLRLIYFSYDVKMKEKGDIPEGYSVSREKKERFSLILESASTNQTSMYLCASMGGSLNSPLHFGNGTRLTVT.

The table lists this clone with a few counts. The CDR3 DNA follows: TGTGCCAGCAGTGTTACAGATAATAACAATGAGCAGTTCTTC. Its translation is CASSVTDNNNEQFF. V and J are TRBV25-1 and TRBJ2-1; D is uncertain. This CDR3 contains 14 residues. With 4 bases removed from V and 5 bases from J, the gap between germline ends came to 12 bases. CDR1 and CDR2 from the germline V gene are MGHDK and SYGVNS.

The chain has TRBV27 and TRBJ2-7; 7 bases fit TRBD1. The germline gives CDR1 MNHEY, CDR2 SMNVEV (reference sequence). V shed 6 bases and J 1 base; nucleotides not matched to a gene: 6. The CDR3 has 14 residues. The CDR3 bases are TGTGCCAGCAGCGCCGGGACAGTATCCTACGAGCAGTACTTC. Translation gives CASSAGTVSYEQYF.

The V call is TRBV5-1, the J call TRBJ1-4; 7 nucleotides agree with TRBD1. V was clipped by 4 bases and J by 0 bases; unmatched bases: 6. Germline V lookup: CDR1 SGHRS, CDR2 YFSETQ. This CDR3 region has 16 residues. In nucleotides, the CDR3 is TGCGCCAGCAGCCTCAGGACAGGAGCAACTAATGAAAAACTGTTTTTT. Translating gives CASSLRTGATNEKLFF.

The gene calls are TRBV2 and TRBJ1-5; 7 positions match TRBD1. The germline V gene encodes CDR1 SNHLY and CDR2 FYNNEI. This CDR3 is built from 14 residues. The ends lost 5 bases at V and 2 bases at J; junction bases unmatched: 3. In DNA, the CDR3 is TGTGCCAGCAGTCTGGGACAGCGCAATCAGCCCCAGCATTTT. It yields the protein CASSLGQRNQPQHF.

This chain joins TRBV7-8 and TRBJ2-7; 7 nucleotides line up with TRBD1. Germline CDR1 is SGHVS and CDR2 is FQNEAQ. This CDR3 has 12 amino acids. V shed 5 bases and J 4 bases; nucleotides not matched to a gene: 2. Written as DNA, the CDR3 is TGTGCCAGCAGCGAACAGGGGTACGAGCAGTACTTC. Encoded protein: CASSEQGYEQYF.

CDR3 DNA: TGTGCCACCAGTGGAACGACAGGGAAGGACACAGATACGCAGTATTTT. Translating gives CATSGTTGKDTDTQYF. The genes are TRBV24-1 and TRBJ2-3; TRBD1 aligns across 7 bases. The V and J ends lost 5 bases and 2 bases, in that order; junction bases with no gene match: 9. Per the germline V gene, CDR1 is KGHDR and CDR2 is SFDVKD. The CDR3 spans 16 residues.

This rearrangement joins TRBV27 to TRBJ2-2, with 9 bases fitting TRBD2. Trimming at V came to 3 bases and at J to 6 bases, leaving 8 bases not matched to a gene. The CDR3 is 16 amino acids. Germline V CDR1 and CDR2: MNHEY, SMNVEV (reference sequence). The CDR3 nucleotides read TGTGCCAGCAGTTTCTTTGCGGGAGGGCCCCCCGGGGAGCTGTTTTTT. It codes for CASSFFAGGPPGELFF.

V is TRBV27 and J is TRBJ1-2; D remains ambiguous. The CDR3 contains 14 residues. Trimming cost V 7 bases and J 5 bases, with 17 bases left between them. Germline-derived CDR1 and CDR2 are MNHEY and SMNVEV (reference sequence). CDR3 protein: CASTLGTLRYGYTF. The DNA of the CDR3 is TGTGCCAGCACCCTAGGCACCTTAAGGTATGGCTACACCTTC.

The chain couples TRBV2 to TRBJ2-1; 10 bases are shared with TRBD2. The CDR3 length is 13 residues. In germline, CDR1 is SNHLY, CDR2 FYNNEI. V dropped 4 bases and J dropped 11; count of bases not matched to a gene: 5. Written as DNA, the CDR3 is TGTGCCAGCAGTGCGGGAACTAGCGGGAAGCAGTTCTTC. It codes for CASSAGTSGKQFF.

This chain links TRBV7-9 with TRBJ1-2, with D possibly TRBD1 on 6 matching bases. This CDR3 contains 14 residues. The germline V gene encodes CDR1 SEHNR and CDR2 FQNEAQ (reference sequence). V lost 5 bases to trimming and J lost 2 bases, with 12 bases between them. Here the CDR3 reads CASSAWTENYGYTF. CDR3 DNA sequence: TGTGCCAGCAGCGCCTGGACAGAGAACTATGGCTACACCTTC.

The chain combines TRBV5-1 with TRBJ2-2, with D perhaps TRBD1 (5 bases). V lost 0 bases, J lost 6 bases, and 12 bases lay in between. The germline V gene has CDR1 SGHRS and CDR2 YFSETQ. The CDR3 length is 15 residues. In DNA, the CDR3 is TGCGCCAGCAGCTTGGCGGCAGGGATGGCCGGGGAGCTGTTTTTT. Encoded protein: CASSLAAGMAGELFF.

The J gene is TRBJ2-6, the V gene TRBV6-6, with a tentative D call TRBD1 (6 bases). CDR1 MNHNY and CDR2 SVGAGI come from the germline V gene (reference sequence). The CDR3 spans 15 residues. V lost 6 bases to trimming and J lost 0 bases, with 9 bases between them. DNA of the CDR3: TGTGCCAGCAGGCCACAGGGCTCTGGGGCCAACGTCCTGACTTTC. It encodes CASRPQGSGANVLTF.

The V call is TRBV30, the J call TRBJ2-7; D is uncertain. Germline V gene lookup returns CDR1 GTSNPN and CDR2 SVGIG (reference sequence). Trimming removed 3 bases from V and 2 bases from J, with 14 bases in between. There are 14 residues in the CDR3. The CDR3, as DNA: TGTGCCTGGAGGGAGACCGATACTCCCTACGAGCAGTACTTC. Translation: CAWRETDTPYEQYF.

The chain recombines TRBV29-1 with TRBJ1-3; TRBD1 matches at 8 bases. Germline V gene data show CDR1 as SQVTM and CDR2 as ANQGSEA. CDR3 length equals 13 residues. V lost 4 bases and J lost 2; bases outside the gene matches: 1. In DNA, the CDR3 is TGCAGCGTTGGGACAGGGACTGGAAACACCATATATTTT. Translating gives CSVGTGTGNTIYF.

CDR3 region: CASSAMLAGGRSYNEQFF. The CDR3, as DNA: TGTGCCAGCAGCGCAATGCTAGCGGGAGGGCGGTCCTACAATGAGCAGTTCTTC. The V call is TRBV2, the J call TRBJ2-1; the match to TRBD2 covers 12 bases. Trimming at V came to 6 bases and at J to 1 base, leaving 10 bases not matched to a gene. The CDR3 has 18 amino acids. Germline CDR1 is SNHLY and CDR2 is FYNNEI.

The rearrangement uses TRBV28 and TRBJ1-3; 8 positions match TRBD1. Germline CDR1 and CDR2: MDHEN and SYDVKM. V shed 6 bases, J shed 3 bases, and the junction held 10 bases outside the gene matches. The CDR3 length is 16 residues. CDR3: CASRPTTGGGGNTIYF. The CDR3, as DNA: TGTGCCAGCAGACCGACTACAGGGGGAGGTGGAAACACCATATATTTT.

The chain employs TRBV7-2 and TRBJ2-5, with 10 bases lining up with TRBD1. Trimming removed 6 bases from V and 5 bases from J; junction bases left unmatched: 9. Germline-derived CDR1 and CDR2 are SGHTA and FQGNSA. The CDR3 has 15 amino acids. DNA of the CDR3: TGTGCCAGCAGTCCCGACAGGGGGCGCACCGAGACCCAGTACTTC. Translating it yields CASSPDRGRTETQYF.

The chain employs TRBV7-9 and TRBJ2-2; D may be TRBD2 (6 bases). The CDR3 covers 16 residues. V lost 0 bases and J 5 bases, leaving 13 bases between the germline ends. Looked up from germline, CDR1 is SEHNR and CDR2 is FQNEAQ (reference sequence). CDR3 coding DNA: TGTGCCAGCAGCTTAGCGCGGGAACTTTCGACCGGGGAGCTGTTTTTT. This codes for CASSLARELSTGELFF.

The chain links TRBV6-5 to TRBJ2-7; D call uncertain. The length of the CDR3 is 12 residues. Trimming shortened V by 8 bases and J by 6 bases, and 14 bases separated the two germline ends. Looked up from germline, CDR1 is MNHEY and CDR2 is SVGAGI. Here the CDR3 DNA reads TGTGCCAGCTCAGGTTCCTTGGGCGAGCAGTACTTC. Translated: CASSGSLGEQYF.

This chain uses TRBV30 with TRBJ1-2, with D maybe TRBD1 (6 bases). Germline V gene sequence: CDR1 GTSNPN, CDR2 SVGIG (reference sequence). The CDR3 totals 12 residues. V was cut by 4 bases and J by 1 base, with 7 bases left in between. The CDR3 is CAWMDSNYGYTF. DNA of the CDR3: TGTGCCTGGATGGACAGTAACTATGGCTACACCTTC.

This clone was counted once. This chain connects TRBV7-3 to TRBJ2-7, with D possibly being TRBD1 (6 bases). This CDR3 spans 14 amino acids. Looked up from germline, CDR1 is SGHTA and CDR2 is FQGTGA. V shed 5 bases and J shed 5 bases, with 16 bases lying between them. CDR3 region: CASSPTGPPDEQYF. CDR3 DNA sequence: TGTGCCAGCAGCCCGACAGGACCCCCTGACGAGCAGTACTTC.

The J gene is TRBJ2-1, the V gene TRBV7-3; 10 bases fit TRBD2. The CDR3 runs 15 residues. Germline CDR1 is SGHTA and CDR2 is FQGTGA. J was trimmed by 3 bases and V by 4 bases; bases with no gene match: 3. The CDR3 coding sequence is TGTGCCAGCAGCTCTAGCGGGAGTTTCTACAATGAGCAGTTCTTC. It translates to CASSSSGSFYNEQFF.

The J gene is TRBJ2-7, the V gene TRBV7-2, with a tentative D call TRBD2 (6 bases). CDR3 length: 15 amino acids. Germline CDR1 reads SGHTA; CDR2 reads FQGNSA. V lost 1 base, J lost 0 bases, and 10 bases lay in between. The CDR3 reads CASSLDGRSSYEQYF. The CDR3 nucleotides are TGTGCCAGCAGCTTAGACGGGAGAAGCTCCTACGAGCAGTACTTC.

V usage is TRBV6-2 or TRBV6-3 and J usage is TRBJ2-1; 12 nucleotides align to TRBD2. Germline V gives CDR1 MNHEY, CDR2 SVGEGT. The CDR3 is 20 residues long. V was clipped by 0 bases and J by 5 bases; unmatched bases: 14. CDR3 DNA sequence: TGTGCCAGCAGTTACTCGATGCGACTAGCGGGGGTATCTCGGGACAATGAGCAGTTCTTC. Its protein product is CASSYSMRLAGVSRDNEQFF.

V usage is TRBV9 and J usage is TRBJ1-1; 7 bases map to TRBD1. The J segment lost 0 bases and the V segment lost 4 bases, leaving 9 bases of the junction unmatched. In germline, CDR1 is SGDLS, CDR2 YYNGEE. This CDR3 region has 16 residues. The CDR3 reads CASSLRQGPMNTEAFF. CDR3 DNA sequence: TGTGCCAGCAGCCTTAGACAGGGACCTATGAACACTGAAGCTTTCTTT. The complete variable domain, with remaining parts taken from reference TRBV9 and TRBJ1-1, reads DSGVTQTPKHLITATGQRVTLRCSPRSGDLSVYWYQQSLDQGLQFLIQYYNGEERAKGNILERFSAQQFPDLHSELNLSSLELGDSALYFCASSLRQGPMNTEAFFGQGTRLTVV.

The genes are TRBV24-1 and TRBJ2-7; TRBD2 is a possible D gene (7 bases). CDR1 and CDR2 (germline): KGHDR, SFDVKD. V shed 4 bases and J shed 0 bases, with 12 bases lying between them. This CDR3 is built from 15 residues. The CDR3: CATSDAGDNSYEQYF. The DNA of the CDR3 is TGTGCCACCAGTGACGCGGGGGACAACTCCTACGAGCAGTACTTC.

A single count supports this clone. The chain combines TRBV4-3 with TRBJ2-3, with D perhaps TRBD1 (5 bases). Germline loops: CDR1 LGHNA, CDR2 YSLEER. The V and J ends lost 0 bases and 0 bases respectively, with 13 bases between them. The CDR3 sequence is 17 residues long. The CDR3 loop is CASSQEYRGLSTDTQYF. CDR3 in DNA: TGCGCCAGCAGCCAAGAATATAGGGGCCTGAGCACAGATACGCAGTATTTT.